Each of the 8 T cell receptor beta chains below was sequenced from the same sample in a study of shared clonotypes between healthy human individuals. Clones were sequenced by immunoSEQ multiplex PCR, and TCRdb holds only the in-frame ones, with some missing. The table shows 95,000 to 120,000 clones, with more than 65% occurring only once. Source material: memory CD8+ T cells sorted from blood. Subset in this sample: CD45RO+ cells pooled with CCR7-negative TemRA cells. The receptors come from a woman aged 25 to 39 in good health.

The genes are TRBV7-2 and TRBJ2-7; no definite D call. The germline CDR1 and CDR2 sequences are SGHTA and FQGNSA. This CDR3 has 13 amino acids. The ends were cut back, 3 bases at V and 2 bases at J, with 8 bases in the middle. Here the CDR3 reads CASSFFKTYEQYF. In DNA, the CDR3 is TGTGCCAGCAGCTTTTTTAAAACCTACGAGCAGTACTTC.

The chain employs TRBV11-2 and TRBJ2-3; D not resolved. This CDR3 comprises 14 residues. V shed 5 bases and J shed 3 bases, with 12 bases lying between them. The germline gives CDR1 SGHAT, CDR2 FQNNGV. Here the CDR3 reads CASSPLDGTDTQYF. The CDR3 DNA reads TGTGCCAGCAGCCCTTTGGACGGAACAGATACGCAGTATTTT.

The CDR3 bases are TGTGCCAGTAGCACCCCGACAGGGGAACAGCCCCAGCATTTT. Protein product: CASSTPTGEQPQHF. The V gene is TRBV19, the J gene TRBJ1-5, with 8 bases identical to TRBD1. Germline V lookup: CDR1 LNHDA, CDR2 SQIVND (reference sequence). The CDR3 loop spans 14 amino acids. With 6 bases clipped from V and 7 bases from J, the junction kept 8 bases outside the gene matches.

The rearrangement uses TRBV4-1 and TRBJ1-1; D not resolved. The CDR3 runs to 15 residues. Trimming left V 0 bases short and J 0 bases short, with 8 bases between. Germline loops: CDR1 MGHRA, CDR2 YSYEKL. The CDR3 loop is CASSQEPTLNTEAFF. CDR3 coding DNA: TGCGCCAGCAGCCAAGAACCGACGCTGAACACTGAAGCTTTCTTT.

This rearrangement joins TRBV4-3 to TRBJ1-1, with unresolved D. The CDR3 length is 15 residues. V lost 2 bases to trimming and J lost 0 bases, with 10 bases between them. Germline values: CDR1 LGHNA, CDR2 YSLEER. The DNA of the CDR3 is TGCGCCAGCAGCCAAACCCTGACGGTGAACACTGAAGCTTTCTTT. Translation: CASSQTLTVNTEAFF.

The chain employs TRBV7-8 and TRBJ2-7; D remains ambiguous. This CDR3 comprises 13 residues. Between the trimmed V and J ends, which lost 4 bases and 3 bases, there was a span of 10 bases. Germline CDR1 is SGHVS and CDR2 is FQNEAQ. Here the CDR3 reads CASSSRIDYEQYF. The CDR3 bases are TGTGCCAGCAGCTCCCGGATAGACTACGAGCAGTACTTC.

The J gene is TRBJ2-2, the V gene TRBV6-4; 11 bases align to TRBD2. The CDR3 is made up of 18 amino acids. Looked up from germline, CDR1 is MRHNA and CDR2 is SNTAGT. V trimming: 4 bases; J trimming: 0 bases; junction bases outside the gene matches: 7. In nucleotides, the CDR3 is TGTGCCAGCAGTGTCCCCGGGACTAGCGGTCCGAACACCGGGGAGCTGTTTTTT. It codes for CASSVPGTSGPNTGELFF.

The chain combines TRBV5-6 with TRBJ2-3, with 11 bases lining up with TRBD2. Germline values: CDR1 SGHDT, CDR2 YYEEEE. The CDR3 consists of 15 residues. V was clipped by 5 bases and J by 0 bases; unmatched bases: 2. CDR3 sequence reads: CASRLAGESTDTQYF. CDR3 DNA sequence: TGTGCCAGCAGACTAGCGGGAGAAAGCACAGATACGCAGTATTTT.